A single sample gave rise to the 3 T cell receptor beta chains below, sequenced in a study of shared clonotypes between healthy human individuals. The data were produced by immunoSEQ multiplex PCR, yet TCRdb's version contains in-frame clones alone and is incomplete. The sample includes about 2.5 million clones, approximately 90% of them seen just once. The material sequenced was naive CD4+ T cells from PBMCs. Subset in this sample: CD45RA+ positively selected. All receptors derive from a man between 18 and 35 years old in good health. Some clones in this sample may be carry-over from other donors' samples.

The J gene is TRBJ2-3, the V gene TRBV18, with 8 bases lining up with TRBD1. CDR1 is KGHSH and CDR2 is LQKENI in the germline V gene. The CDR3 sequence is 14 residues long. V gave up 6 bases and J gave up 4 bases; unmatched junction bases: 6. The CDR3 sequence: CASSGQGAADTQYF. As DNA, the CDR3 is TGTGCCAGCTCCGGACAGGGAGCGGCAGATACGCAGTATTTT.

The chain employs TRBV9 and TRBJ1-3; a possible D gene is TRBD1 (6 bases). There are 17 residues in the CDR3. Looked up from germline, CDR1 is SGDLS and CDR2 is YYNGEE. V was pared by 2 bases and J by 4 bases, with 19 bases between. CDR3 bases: TGTGCCAGCAGCGTTGGTGGGGGGCGCATATCCGGAAACACCATATATTTT. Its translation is CASSVGGGRISGNTIYF.

The CDR3 DNA follows: TGTGCCAGCAGTGAAACTACTGGGGCCAACGTCCTGACTTTC. Its protein is CASSETTGANVLTF. V usage is TRBV6-4 and J usage is TRBJ2-6; D uncertain. Trimming left V 3 bases short and J 2 bases short, with 5 bases between. This CDR3 spans 14 amino acids. Germline V lookup: CDR1 MRHNA, CDR2 SNTAGT.